The next 9 T cell receptor beta chains were all read from a single sample in a study of shared clonotypes between healthy human individuals. Some clones are missing from TCRdb's copy, which holds only in-frame ones; the method was immunoSEQ multiplex PCR. The data show 950,000 to 1,200,000 clones, 60% to 80% seen once. Sequences were obtained from memory CD4+ T cells from PBMCs. Subset indicated: CD45RA-negative fraction. The receptors derive from a man between 18 and 29 years old in good health. Some clones in this sample may be carry-over from other donors' samples.

V and J are TRBV28 and TRBJ1-2; D might be TRBD1 (5 bases). The CDR3 is 15 residues long. Germline V gene lookup returns CDR1 MDHEN and CDR2 SYDVKM. V lost 7 bases, J lost 2 bases, and 17 bases lay in between. CDR3 sequence: CASNTPGTVNYGYTF. The CDR3 nucleotides read TGTGCCAGCAATACCCCCGGGACGGTGAACTATGGCTACACCTTC.

This chain links TRBV14 with TRBJ2-2; D perhaps matches TRBD1 (5 bases). This CDR3 region has 18 residues. Trimming shortened V by 0 bases and J by 6 bases, and 20 bases separated the two germline ends. The V gene's germline CDR1 is SGHDN and CDR2 FVKESK. The CDR3 DNA follows: TGTGCCAGCAGCCAAGATCTAGGAGCACAGGTCGAGGCCGGGGAGCTGTTTTTT. Translated, it gives CASSQDLGAQVEAGELFF.

This rearrangement joins TRBV9 to TRBJ2-2; D call uncertain. Per the germline V gene, CDR1 is SGDLS and CDR2 is YYNGEE. V lost 0 bases to trimming and J lost 6 bases, with 12 bases between them. The CDR3 is made up of 15 amino acids. CDR3 loop: CASSVVPGGAGELFF. CDR3 DNA sequence: TGTGCCAGCAGCGTAGTACCCGGTGGTGCCGGGGAGCTGTTTTTT.

This clone occurred once. The rearrangement joins TRBV4-2 to TRBJ1-1; D gene ambiguous. The germline gives CDR1 LGHNA, CDR2 YNFKEQ. The CDR3 is made up of 14 amino acids. The germline V and J ends were trimmed by 0 bases and 5 bases, with 10 bases remaining between them. The DNA for the CDR3 is TGTGCCAGCAGCCAAGATATAGAGGGAACTGAAGCTTTCTTT. Translation gives CASSQDIEGTEAFF.

The chain combines TRBV28 with TRBJ2-7, with TRBD2 identical over 8 bases. Germline CDR1 and CDR2: MDHEN and SYDVKM. The CDR3 extends over 14 amino acids. V dropped 5 bases and J dropped 4; count of bases not matched to a gene: 7. DNA of the CDR3: TGTGCCAGCAGTAGGCGGGAGGAACGTTACGAGCAGTACTTC. Translating it yields CASSRREERYEQYF.

This clone was recorded only once. The CDR3 bases are TGTGCCAGCAGCTTAGCCCGGGGGCAGATATATGAGCAGTTCTTC. The encoded protein is CASSLARGQIYEQFF. The chain carries TRBV7-2 and TRBJ2-1; D may be TRBD1 or TRBD2 (6 bases each). CDR1 is SGHTA, CDR2 FQGNSA, per germline. V lost 0 bases and J lost 8, with 14 bases in between. The CDR3 length is 15 residues.

The gene calls are TRBV5-1 and TRBJ2-1; 7 nucleotides align to TRBD2. The CDR3 runs 16 residues. Germline CDR1 is SGHRS and CDR2 is YFSETQ. V lost 0 bases and J lost 9; bases outside the gene matches: 12. This CDR3 reads CASSLVVGLAGAEQFF. The CDR3 coding sequence is TGCGCCAGCAGCTTGGTAGTTGGGTTGGCGGGAGCTGAGCAGTTCTTC.

This clone has just a few counts. The chain links TRBV27 to TRBJ1-1; maybe TRBD1 (6 bases). The V end lost 6 bases, the J end lost 10 bases, and 27 bases lay between the germline ends. Germline CDR1 reads MNHEY; CDR2 reads SMNVEV (reference sequence). CDR3 length: 16 amino acids. CDR3 coding DNA: TGTGCCAGCAGCTACTCCGGGGTATGGGGGCCTACGAGAGCTTTCTTT. Translated: CASSYSGVWGPTRAFF.

The J gene is TRBJ1-2, the V gene TRBV6-5, with 7 bases lining up with TRBD1. The length of the CDR3 is 16 residues. The V segment lost 4 bases and the J segment 2 bases; nucleotides outside the gene matches: 10. From germline, CDR1 is MNHEY and CDR2 SVGAGI. Written as DNA, the CDR3 is TGTGCCAGCAGTTCGGGACAGACGACACTAAACTATGGCTACACCTTC. Amino acid sequence: CASSSGQTTLNYGYTF.